The clone carrying this T cell receptor beta chain came up once. No antigen is known for it. This sample stems from a study of pediatric ulcerative colitis. The wider study: Disease was pancolitis in roughly 7 and left-sided in two, histology-confirmed. Study conclusions and caveats: Clonal expansions reduced rectal repertoire diversity in acute severe colitis. All ulcerative colitis patients, but no controls, carried two rectal clonotypes. Total lymphocyte DNA, not sorted subsets, was the template.

There are 16 residues in the CDR3. Trimming took off 6 bases at V and 8 bases at J, with 25 bases between the two ends. Per the germline V gene, CDR1 is MGHRA and CDR2 is YSYEKL. Sequencing was performed with immunoSEQ multiplex PCR; in TCRdb, only in-frame clones are kept and a portion is missing. The repertoire holds about 36,000 clones, with over 65% as singletons. Sequencing was performed on blood. The chain couples TRBV4-1 to TRBJ1-2; D remains unclear. The receptor's source is a girl under 18 with moderate ulcerative colitis. The CDR3 protein is CASSPVTAASMGGYTF. The CDR3 region has the DNA TGCGCCAGCAGTCCAGTAACGGCAGCCTCTATGGGGGGCTACACCTTC.